The 20 T cell receptor beta chains below come from one sample, sequenced in a study of control samples from healthy donors and cancer patients. Assay: immunoSEQ multiplex PCR; the TCRdb copy retains only in-frame clones and omits some. The table lists around 90,000 clones, 70% to 90% of them singletons. Material: blood. The receptors here all came from a woman aged 40 to 55 in good health.

This sequence joins TRBV7-3 and TRBJ2-1, with a weak D call TRBD2 (5 bases). Germline values: CDR1 SGHTA, CDR2 FQGTGA. The ends were cut back, 0 bases at V and 7 bases at J, with 19 bases in the middle. This CDR3 region has 17 residues. The CDR3 DNA reads TGTGCCAGCAGCTTAACCCTCTCTAGCTTGGGTCCAAATGAGCAGTTCTTC. Its protein is CASSLTLSSLGPNEQFF.

The V gene is TRBV6-5, the J gene TRBJ1-2; no definite D call. Germline CDR1 is MNHEY and CDR2 is SVGAGI. The CDR3 runs to 14 residues. Trimming cost V 7 bases and J 0 bases, with 12 bases left between them. CDR3 in DNA: TGTGCCAGCATCGGCGGCAAATCTAACTATGGCTACACCTTC. It codes for CASIGGKSNYGYTF.

The genes are TRBV7-9 and TRBJ2-6; D might be TRBD1 (5 bases). CDR3 length: 17 residues. The V end lost 5 bases, the J end lost 0 bases, and 14 bases lay between the germline ends. Germline values: CDR1 SEHNR, CDR2 FQNEAQ (reference sequence). The CDR3 spells CASSPPLTVSGANVLTF. The CDR3 DNA reads TGTGCCAGCAGCCCTCCCTTGACAGTCTCTGGGGCCAACGTCCTGACTTTC.

The V call is TRBV5-8, the J call TRBJ2-7, with 7 bases aligning to TRBD1. J gave up 2 bases and V 3 bases, and 14 bases lay outside the gene matches. This CDR3 has 17 residues. Per the germline V gene, CDR1 is SGHTS and CDR2 is YDEGEE. DNA for the CDR3: TGTGCCAGCAGCTCCGGGGCCCGGGACAGCGTAGCCTACGAGCAGTACTTC. Protein: CASSSGARDSVAYEQYF.

The gene calls are TRBV3-1 (or the pseudogene TRBV3-2) and TRBJ2-3, with D perhaps matching TRBD2 (6 bases). The CDR3 is 15 residues long. V shed 3 bases and J shed 2 bases, with 12 bases lying between them. CDR1 and CDR2 from the germline V gene are LGHDT and YNNKEL (reference sequence). The CDR3 region is CASSHLLAATDTQYF. The CDR3 nucleotides read TGTGCCAGCAGCCACCTACTAGCTGCCACAGATACGCAGTATTTT.

The rearrangement uses TRBV2 and TRBJ1-5; 7 nucleotides line up with TRBD1. Germline CDR1 is SNHLY and CDR2 is FYNNEI. The CDR3 consists of 15 residues. V shed 4 bases and J 7 bases; nucleotides not matched to a gene: 10. As DNA, the CDR3 is TGTGCCAGCAGTGTGGACAGGCCTCTAGGGCAGCCCCAGCATTTT. This gives the protein CASSVDRPLGQPQHF.

V usage is TRBV10-1 and J usage is TRBJ2-7; D uncertain. The germline V gene has CDR1 WNHNN and CDR2 SYGVQD (reference sequence). The CDR3 loop spans 14 amino acids. Trimming shortened V by 0 bases and J by 2 bases, and 8 bases separated the two germline ends. DNA for the CDR3: TGCGCCAGCAGTGAGTCTGAGGACCCCTACGAGCAGTACTTC. This translates into CASSESEDPYEQYF.

The chain joins TRBV19 to TRBJ2-4, with a weak D call TRBD2 (5 bases). The germline V gene encodes CDR1 LNHDA and CDR2 SQIVND (reference sequence). CDR3 size: 17 residues. Trimming took off 5 bases at V and 6 bases at J, with 23 bases between the two ends. The CDR3 spells CASSFTSSTGSGNIQYF. For the CDR3, the DNA is TGTGCCAGTAGTTTTACGTCGTCGACGGGGTCCGGAAACATTCAGTACTTC.

The table lists this clone with a count of one. V gene TRBV11-1 combines with J gene TRBJ1-1; TRBD1 agrees at 7 bases. CDR3 length equals 15 residues. The J segment lost 4 bases and the V segment lost 5 bases, leaving 10 bases of the junction unmatched. The germline V gene has CDR1 SGHAT and CDR2 FQDESV (reference sequence). CDR3 region: CASSAQGRRITEAFF. The CDR3 bases are TGTGCCAGCAGCGCACAGGGGCGACGAATCACTGAAGCTTTCTTT. The variable domain in full, with the rest retrieved from reference TRBV11-1 and TRBJ1-1, is EAEVAQSPRYKITEKSQAVAFWCDPISGHATLYWYRQILGQGPELLVQFQDESVVDDSQLPKDRFSAERLKGVDSTLKIQPAELGDSAMYLCASSAQGRRITEAFFGQGTRLTVV.

This chain joins TRBV27 and TRBJ2-3; D is unclear. Trimming took off 2 bases at V and 6 bases at J, with 9 bases between the two ends. The germline V gene has CDR1 MNHEY and CDR2 SMNVEV (reference sequence). The CDR3 sequence is 13 residues long. The CDR3 region has the DNA TGTGCCAGCAGTTTAGGGGTTAGGGATACGCAGTATTTT. Translation: CASSLGVRDTQYF.

The chain has TRBV4-3 and TRBJ1-1; no reliable D call. Between the trimmed V and J ends, which lost 0 bases and 1 base, there was a span of 6 bases. This CDR3 has 14 amino acids. CDR1 and CDR2 (germline): LGHNA, YSLEER. CDR3 region: CASSQDWRNTEAFF. The CDR3 DNA reads TGCGCCAGCAGCCAAGACTGGCGGAACACTGAAGCTTTCTTT.

This clone appeared a single time. The J gene is TRBJ2-3, the V gene TRBV5-4; D may be TRBD2 (6 bases). The length of the CDR3 is 16 residues. Trimming cost V 0 bases and J 0 bases, with 11 bases left between them. CDR1 is SGHNT, CDR2 YYREEE, per germline (reference sequence). CDR3 nucleotides: TGTGCCAGCAGCTTGGGCGGGGCTACTAGCACAGATACGCAGTATTTT. Translated, it gives CASSLGGATSTDTQYF.

V usage is TRBV9 and J usage is TRBJ2-2, with 10 bases fitting TRBD1. Germline values: CDR1 SGDLS, CDR2 YYNGEE. The CDR3 consists of 16 residues. After removal of 4 bases from V and 7 bases from J, the junction contained 10 bases not matched to a gene. CDR3 protein: CASSLRDRGQGGELFF. In DNA, the CDR3 is TGTGCCAGCAGCTTACGCGACAGGGGGCAGGGCGGGGAGCTGTTTTTT.

This chain links TRBV21-1 with TRBJ1-2; the table's D call of TRBD1 was not tested on the DNA. TRBV21-1 is a listed pseudogene. This CDR3 has 21 amino acids. The CDR3 loop is CASSKAWGFFRGPAPNYGYTF. CDR3 bases: TGTGCCAGCAGCAAAGCCTGGGGGTTTTTTAGGGGGCCAGCTCCTAACTATGGCTACACCTTC.

This chain uses TRBV5-4 with TRBJ1-2, with TRBD1 matching over 8 bases. V was pared by 2 bases and J by 4 bases, with 7 bases of the junction left unmatched. This CDR3 comprises 15 residues. CDR1 is SGHNT, CDR2 YYREEE, per germline (reference sequence). CDR3 protein: CASSLSDRVVYGYTF. The CDR3 DNA follows: TGTGCCAGCAGCTTATCGGACAGGGTGGTCTATGGCTACACCTTC.

The chain couples TRBV3-1 (or the pseudogene TRBV3-2) to TRBJ1-1; D is possibly TRBD1 (6 bases). The germline CDR1 and CDR2 sequences are LGHDT and YNNKEL (reference sequence). This CDR3 contains 13 residues. Trimming removed 6 bases at V and 3 bases at J, with 11 bases between. DNA of the CDR3: TGTGCCAGCAGGGACAGTGACTACACTGAAGCTTTCTTT. Its translation: CASRDSDYTEAFF.

The genes are TRBV9 and TRBJ2-1, with 14 nucleotides matching TRBD2. V was clipped by 3 bases and J by 11 bases; unmatched bases: 4. There are 14 residues in the CDR3. Germline loops: CDR1 SGDLS, CDR2 YYNGEE. CDR3 nucleotide sequence: TGTGCCAGCAGCGCGACTAGCGGGGGGGCCCAGCAGTTCTTC. This translates into CASSATSGGAQQFF.

Only one count was recorded for this clone. This chain links TRBV28 with TRBJ2-7; a possible D gene is TRBD1 (6 bases). The CDR3 loop spans 15 amino acids. Trimming removed 6 bases from V and 2 bases from J, with 17 bases in between. Germline CDR1 and CDR2: MDHEN and SYDVKM. The CDR3 nucleotides are TGTGCCAGCAGGACCAAGACAGGAGAGCCCTACGAGCAGTACTTC. As protein: CASRTKTGEPYEQYF.

The chain uses TRBV25-1 and TRBJ2-5; D may be TRBD1 or TRBD2 (6 bases each). Germline loops: CDR1 MGHDK, CDR2 SYGVNS. Trimming took off 3 bases at V and 2 bases at J, with 10 bases between the two ends. This CDR3 is 14 amino acids long. CDR3 residues: CASSDRGLQETQYF. The CDR3 DNA reads TGTGCCAGCAGTGACAGGGGACTGCAAGAGACCCAGTACTTC.

This clone occurred once. The gene calls are TRBV13 and TRBJ1-5; D perhaps matches TRBD1 (5 bases). The CDR3 has 15 amino acids. The V end was cut by 9 bases, the J end by 2 bases, with 17 bases between. CDR1 and CDR2 from the germline V gene are PRHDT and FYEKMQ (reference sequence). CDR3 sequence (DNA): TGTGCCAGGGGGGAACGGGTGGTCGGCAATCAGCCCCAGCATTTT. It encodes CARGERVVGNQPQHF.